Below, 14 T cell receptor beta chains from the same sample are listed, as sequenced in a study of CD8 T cells in ankylosing spondylitis. The study, taken as a whole, reports: Within ankylosing spondylitis blood, a TCR beta motif made up of eight or nine highly homologous variants appeared to be characteristic.

Which antigens these TCRs recognize remains unknown. TCRdb re-called the 5' RACE reads through MiXCR, storing one row per CDR3 protein. The table has some 840,000 distinct CDR3 sequences, approximately 10% seen once; the top ten hold 0.51%. Sequencing was performed on blood, either unsorted or a sorted T cell fraction (not recorded which). All receptors derive from a male donor with ankylosing spondylitis.

The chain has TRBV2 and TRBJ2-1; no clear D. Between the trimmed V and J ends, which lost 4 bases and 3 bases, there was a span of 10 bases. There are 14 residues in the CDR3. Germline CDR1 and CDR2: SNHLY and FYNNEI. The CDR3 sequence is CASSGGAHYNEQFF. The DNA of the CDR3 is TGTGCCAGCAGTGGAGGCGCACACTACAATGAGCAGTTCTTC.

This clonotype was counted at least ten times. The chain has TRBV20-1 and TRBJ2-3, with D possibly being TRBD1 (5 bases). Looked up from germline, CDR1 is DFQATT and CDR2 is SNEGSKA (reference sequence). The V end was cut by 7 bases, the J end by 0 bases, with 17 bases between. CDR3 length: 15 residues. In DNA, the CDR3 is TGCAGTGGCTTATTGACAGCGATTAGCACAGATACGCAGTATTTT. As protein: CSGLLTAISTDTQYF.

This chain joins TRBV5-1 and TRBJ2-7, with a possible D match to TRBD2 (5 bases). The CDR3 runs to 16 residues. CDR1 and CDR2 from the germline V gene are SGHRS and YFSETQ. V was trimmed by 0 bases and J by 2 bases, leaving 15 bases between them. The CDR3 DNA follows: TGCGCCAGCAGCTTGGCTTCCGGACTCCCGGCCTACGAGCAGTACTTC. Protein: CASSLASGLPAYEQYF.

The chain joins TRBV7-9 to TRBJ2-7, with TRBD1 as a possible D gene (7 bases). The CDR3 contains 15 residues. Deletions cut 5 bases from V and 2 bases from J, with 16 bases between. Germline V gene data show CDR1 as SEHNR and CDR2 as FQNEAQ (reference sequence). CDR3 loop: CASSPLGGQTYEQYF. The CDR3 DNA follows: TGTGCCAGCAGCCCACTGGGGGGACAGACCTACGAGCAGTACTTC.

The chain joins TRBV20-1 to TRBJ2-1, with D perhaps given as TRBD1 or TRBD2 (5 bases each). V lost 0 bases and J lost 0, with 18 bases in between. This CDR3 comprises 18 residues. Germline lookup yields CDR1 DFQATT and CDR2 SNEGSKA (reference sequence). The CDR3 loop reads CSARDGKGWDPSYNEQFF. CDR3 DNA sequence: TGCAGTGCTAGAGACGGAAAGGGCTGGGACCCCTCCTACAATGAGCAGTTCTTC.

This clonotype was seen a few times. This rearrangement joins TRBV6-1 to TRBJ2-1; 12 bases match TRBD1. CDR3 length: 16 amino acids. Germline V gene data show CDR1 as MNHNS and CDR2 as SASEGT. V lost 5 bases to trimming and J lost 5 bases; unmatched junction nucleotides: 7. The CDR3 DNA is TGTGCCAGCAGTCCACTCCGGGACAGGGGGCACAATGAGCAGTTCTTC. Its translation is CASSPLRDRGHNEQFF.

This clonotype was counted between two and nine times. This chain links TRBV6-2 or TRBV6-3 with TRBJ2-3; tentative D call: TRBD2 (6 bases). The CDR3 has 14 amino acids. Germline CDR1 and CDR2: MNHEY and SVGEGT. Trimming pared 4 bases from V and 4 bases from J, leaving 12 bases between. In DNA, the CDR3 is TGTGCCAGCAGTTCCCTTTGGGGGGCAGATACGCAGTATTTT. Encoded protein: CASSSLWGADTQYF.

This clonotype has a count of ten or more. The chain is built from TRBV20-1 and TRBJ2-5; D possibly corresponds to TRBD2 (6 bases). Trimming took off 5 bases at V and 5 bases at J, with 12 bases between the two ends. The CDR3 totals 12 residues. The germline V gene encodes CDR1 DFQATT and CDR2 SNEGSKA (reference sequence). CDR3 sequence reads: CSAGGIRETQYF. The CDR3 nucleotides read TGCAGTGCTGGGGGGATCAGGGAGACCCAGTACTTC.

This chain uses TRBV12-3 or TRBV12-4 with TRBJ2-1; no firm D call. This CDR3 has 14 residues. V lost 1 base and J 3 bases, leaving 7 bases between the germline ends. The CDR3 here is CASSLDSIYNEQFF. In DNA, the CDR3 is TGTGCCAGCAGTTTAGACTCAATCTACAATGAGCAGTTCTTC.

This clonotype appeared a single time. The J gene is TRBJ1-1, the V gene TRBV19; 9 bases map to TRBD1. Looked up from germline, CDR1 is LNHDA and CDR2 is SQIVND (reference sequence). The CDR3 is 17 amino acids. Trimming cost V 5 bases and J 8 bases; bases outside gene matches: 18. The CDR3 sequence is CASSFLIVRDRVPEAFF. DNA for the CDR3: TGTGCCAGTAGTTTTCTCATCGTTCGGGACAGGGTCCCCGAAGCTTTCTTT.

In this sample, this clonotype turned up many times. The V gene is TRBV5-6, the J gene TRBJ2-7, with D unclear. Trimming removed 1 base from V and 0 bases from J, with 2 bases in between. Germline V lookup: CDR1 SGHDT, CDR2 YYEEEE. CDR3 length: 12 amino acids. CDR3 in DNA: TGTGCCAGCAGCTTGTTCTCCTACGAGCAGTACTTC. Translation: CASSLFSYEQYF.

This clonotype came up a few times. The gene calls are TRBV6-2 or TRBV6-3 and TRBJ2-5; D tentatively reads TRBD1 or TRBD2 (5 bases each). This CDR3 spans 15 amino acids. Trimming removed 2 bases from V and 7 bases from J, with 17 bases in between. Germline CDR1 MNHEY, CDR2 SVGEGT. CDR3 DNA sequence: TGTGCCAGCAGTTACCCCCCTGGGACCAGATGGACCCAGTACTTC. It yields the protein CASSYPPGTRWTQYF.

This clonotype has a count of ten or more. The V and J genes are TRBV7-2 and TRBJ2-7, with TRBD2 identical over 8 bases. The CDR3 length is 13 residues. Germline CDR1 reads SGHTA; CDR2 reads FQGNSA. With 5 bases clipped from V and 12 bases from J, the junction kept 12 bases outside the gene matches. CDR3: CASSAQLAAGSYF. As DNA, the CDR3 is TGTGCCAGCAGCGCGCAACTAGCGGCTGGGTCGTACTTC.

The rearrangement joins TRBV7-2 to TRBJ2-5; 7 bases match TRBD1. Per germline, CDR1 SGHTA and CDR2 FQGNSA. The junction had 6 bases not matched to a gene; V was cut back by 5 bases and J by 0 bases. This CDR3 is 15 amino acids long. The DNA for the CDR3 is TGTGCCAGCAGCCGACAGGGACGGTACCAAGAGACCCAGTACTTC. Amino acids: CASSRQGRYQETQYF.